These 21 T cell receptor beta chains were all obtained from the same sample, sequenced in a study of response to subunit inactivated influenza vaccine. TCRdb passed the RT-PCR reads through MiXCR, listing each CDR3 protein once. In the table there are approximately 530,000 distinct CDR3 sequences, roughly 8.2% of which are singletons. This material consisted of PBMCs from blood, taken 23 to 25 months after vaccination. These receptors were taken from a man aged 50 to 75 who received an inactivated influenza vaccine.

Only a few counts were recorded for this clonotype. The CDR3 is CASSPQRGLGTDTQYF. The DNA of the CDR3 is TGTGCCAGCAGCCCCCAGCGGGGTTTGGGCACAGATACGCAGTATTTT. J is TRBJ2-3 and V is TRBV7-8; 7 nucleotides agree with TRBD2. The junction had 9 bases not matched to a gene; V was cut back by 5 bases and J by 1 base. Looked up from germline, CDR1 is SGHVS and CDR2 is FQNEAQ. The length of the CDR3 is 16 residues.

This clonotype was counted between two and nine times. The chain has TRBV12-3 or TRBV12-4 and TRBJ2-2; perhaps TRBD1 as D (5 bases). CDR3 length equals 12 residues. Trimming pared 4 bases from V and 8 bases from J, leaving 8 bases between. CDR3 residues: CASSSNRGELFF. CDR3 coding DNA: TGTGCCAGCAGTTCAAACAGGGGGGAGCTGTTTTTT.

Ten or more counts support this clonotype. The V and J genes are TRBV5-5 and TRBJ1-2; TRBD1 might be the D (5 bases). The germline CDR1 and CDR2 sequences are SGHKS and YYEKEE (reference sequence). The V end was cut by 2 bases, the J end by 4 bases, with 6 bases between. The CDR3 length is 12 residues. Here the CDR3 reads CASSFQGYGYTF. The CDR3 DNA sequence: TGTGCCAGCAGCTTCCAGGGCTATGGCTACACCTTC.

This clonotype was counted at least ten times. The chain combines TRBV20-1 with TRBJ2-5; no clear D. The germline gives CDR1 DFQATT, CDR2 SNEGSKA (reference sequence). Trimming removed 2 bases at V and 5 bases at J, with 3 bases between. The CDR3 runs 10 residues. For the CDR3, the DNA is TGCAGTGCTAGAACCGAGACCCAGTACTTC. This translates into CSARTETQYF.

Ten or more counts support this clonotype. V is TRBV3-1 and J is TRBJ2-3; 11 nucleotides match TRBD2. Germline V gene sequence: CDR1 LGHDT, CDR2 YNNKEL (reference sequence). The J segment lost 8 bases and the V segment lost 2 bases, leaving 6 bases of the junction unmatched. CDR3 length: 15 residues. CDR3 loop: CASSQLAGGRGTQYF. The CDR3, as DNA: TGTGCCAGCAGCCAACTAGCGGGAGGCCGAGGTACGCAGTATTTT.

This clonotype was seen a handful of times. The chain is built from TRBV27 and TRBJ2-7, with D possibly being TRBD1 (5 bases). V gave up 5 bases and J gave up 4 bases, with 18 bases separating them. This CDR3 spans 15 amino acids. CDR1 is MNHEY, CDR2 SMNVEV, per germline (reference sequence). In nucleotides, the CDR3 is TGTGCCAGCAGTCCCGAAGCAGGACAAATTTACGAGCAGTACTTC. It translates to CASSPEAGQIYEQYF.

This clonotype was observed at least ten times. The chain carries TRBV27 and TRBJ1-1; 8 nucleotides align to TRBD1. Germline values: CDR1 MNHEY, CDR2 SMNVEV (reference sequence). The CDR3 spans 14 residues. The J segment lost 4 bases and the V segment lost 6 bases, leaving 7 bases of the junction unmatched. CDR3 loop: CASRVRGQGTEAFF. As DNA, the CDR3 is TGTGCCAGCAGGGTCAGGGGGCAGGGCACTGAAGCTTTCTTT.

There are many counts of this clonotype. The chain employs TRBV7-9 and TRBJ1-2; 7 nucleotides agree with TRBD1. The CDR3 covers 13 residues. With 5 bases clipped from V and 7 bases from J, the junction kept 7 bases outside the gene matches. The germline V gene has CDR1 SEHNR and CDR2 FQNEAQ (reference sequence). In DNA, the CDR3 is TGTGCCAGCAGCCAACAGGGGTGGACTGGCTACACCTTC. Its protein is CASSQQGWTGYTF.

The table lists this clonotype with a few counts. The chain uses TRBV7-2 and TRBJ1-3; D possibly corresponds to TRBD1 (5 bases). V gave up 5 bases and J gave up 7 bases, with 18 bases separating them. CDR1 and CDR2 from the germline V gene are SGHTA and FQGNSA. The CDR3 totals 15 residues. CDR3 nucleotide sequence: TGTGCCAGCAGCACTAGGGACGGGGCTTTCAACACCATATATTTT. It codes for CASSTRDGAFNTIYF.

This clonotype was counted at least ten times. The gene calls are TRBV3-1 and TRBJ2-7; TRBD2 matches 9 bases. The CDR3 runs to 17 residues. CDR1 and CDR2 from the germline V gene are LGHDT and YNNKEL (reference sequence). V dropped 4 bases and J dropped 3; count of bases not matched to a gene: 13. The DNA for the CDR3 is TGTGCCAGCAGCCCGACCCTTCCCTTAGCGGGAGACTACGAGCAGTACTTC. Translation: CASSPTLPLAGDYEQYF.

V is TRBV27 and J is TRBJ2-1; D not certain. The ends were cut back, 3 bases at V and 6 bases at J, with 9 bases in the middle. The CDR3 contains 13 residues. Germline V gene sequence: CDR1 MNHEY, CDR2 SMNVEV (reference sequence). The chain's CDR3 is CASSFPRGNEQFF. The CDR3 coding sequence is TGTGCCAGCAGTTTCCCCCGCGGCAATGAGCAGTTCTTC.

V gene TRBV20-1 combines with J gene TRBJ2-3; 11 bases are a match to TRBD2. The germline CDR1 and CDR2 sequences are DFQATT and SNEGSKA (reference sequence). J was trimmed by 2 bases and V by 6 bases; bases with no gene match: 7. The CDR3 length is 15 residues. CDR3 amino acids: CSATTSGGATDTQYF. CDR3 bases: TGCAGTGCCACTACTAGCGGGGGAGCCACAGATACGCAGTATTTT.

This clonotype was counted many times. The chain couples TRBV7-8 to TRBJ2-5; D possibly corresponds to TRBD1 (6 bases). CDR1 and CDR2 (germline): SGHVS, FQNEAQ. Trimming stripped 5 bases from V and 5 bases from J, with 18 bases between. This CDR3 has 15 amino acids. For the CDR3, the DNA is TGTGCCAGCAGCCCAGACATAGGGGGTACTGAGACCCAGTACTTC. Protein product: CASSPDIGGTETQYF.

V is TRBV6-1 and J is TRBJ2-1; 8 nucleotides match TRBD1. The CDR3 covers 14 residues. With 7 bases clipped from V and 8 bases from J, the junction kept 10 bases outside the gene matches. From germline, CDR1 is MNHNS and CDR2 SASEGT. As DNA, the CDR3 is TGTGCCAGCAAGGGAGACAGGGGACGAGATGAGCAGTTCTTC. This gives the protein CASKGDRGRDEQFF.

This clonotype came up a few times. The chain combines TRBV3-1 with TRBJ1-1; 8 nucleotides match TRBD1. The CDR3 is 16 residues long. With 4 bases clipped from V and 5 bases from J, the junction kept 12 bases outside the gene matches. Germline V gene data show CDR1 as LGHDT and CDR2 as YNNKEL (reference sequence). Here the CDR3 reads CASSRWDRPSGTEAFF. The CDR3 DNA sequence: TGTGCCAGCAGCCGGTGGGACAGGCCCTCGGGAACTGAAGCTTTCTTT.

The rearrangement joins TRBV6-4 to TRBJ1-1; 8 bases align to TRBD1. This CDR3 comprises 16 residues. V shed 5 bases, J shed 3 bases, and the junction held 11 bases outside the gene matches. In germline, CDR1 is MRHNA, CDR2 SNTAGT. The CDR3 DNA reads as TGTGCCAGCAGTCTCATCGCAGGGGGCGCGTACACTGAAGCTTTCTTT. Translated, it gives CASSLIAGGAYTEAFF.

The table lists this clonotype with a few counts. The chain is built from TRBV6-1 and TRBJ2-7, with 10 bases that match TRBD1. Germline V lookup: CDR1 MNHNS, CDR2 SASEGT. Trimming took 5 bases from V and 2 from J; bases not matched to a gene: 6. This CDR3 comprises 15 residues. In DNA, the CDR3 is TGTGCCAGCAGTCCGCGACAGGGGGCGGCCTACGAGCAGTACTTC. This translates into CASSPRQGAAYEQYF.

This clonotype was seen many times. This chain uses TRBV7-8 with TRBJ1-2; D perhaps matches TRBD1 (6 bases). Per germline, CDR1 SGHVS and CDR2 FQNEAQ. The CDR3 spans 13 residues. Trimming shortened V by 5 bases and J by 4 bases, and 11 bases separated the two germline ends. The CDR3 sequence: CASSARGSYGYTF. CDR3 coding DNA: TGTGCCAGCAGCGCCAGGGGTTCCTATGGCTACACCTTC. Full variable domain (remainder filled in from reference TRBV7-8 and TRBJ1-2): GAGVSQSPRYKVAKRGQDVALRCDPISGHVSLFWYQQALGQGPEFLTYFQNEAQLDKSGLPSDRFFAERPEGSVSTLKIQRTQQEDSAVYLCASSARGSYGYTFGSGTRLTVV.

This clonotype was observed a few times. V gene TRBV20-1 combines with J gene TRBJ2-5; D could derive from TRBD1 or TRBD2 (5 bases each). The CDR3 loop spans 14 amino acids. V was trimmed by 2 bases and J by 4 bases, leaving 14 bases between them. Germline V gene data show CDR1 as DFQATT and CDR2 as SNEGSKA (reference sequence). CDR3 sequence reads: CSARPRAGTETQYF. The CDR3, as DNA: TGCAGTGCTAGACCAAGGGCAGGGACAGAGACCCAGTACTTC.

This clonotype was seen a few times. This chain uses TRBV29-1 with TRBJ2-1; D is unresolved. Per germline, CDR1 SQVTM and CDR2 ANQGSEA. Trimming shortened V by 4 bases and J by 12 bases, and 22 bases separated the two germline ends. The CDR3 extends over 14 amino acids. CDR3 bases: TGCAGCGTTGCGGCTAGGCAAACTACATGGGGGCAGTTCTTC. This sequence encodes CSVAARQTTWGQFF.

This clonotype has just a few counts. The CDR3 sequence is CSARGGAADTQYF. The CDR3 region has the DNA TGCAGTGCTAGAGGGGGTGCCGCAGATACGCAGTATTTT. J is TRBJ2-3 and V is TRBV20-1, with D unresolved. V was trimmed by 1 base and J by 4 bases, leaving 9 bases between them. Germline V CDR1 and CDR2: DFQATT, SNEGSKA (reference sequence). The CDR3 is 13 amino acids.